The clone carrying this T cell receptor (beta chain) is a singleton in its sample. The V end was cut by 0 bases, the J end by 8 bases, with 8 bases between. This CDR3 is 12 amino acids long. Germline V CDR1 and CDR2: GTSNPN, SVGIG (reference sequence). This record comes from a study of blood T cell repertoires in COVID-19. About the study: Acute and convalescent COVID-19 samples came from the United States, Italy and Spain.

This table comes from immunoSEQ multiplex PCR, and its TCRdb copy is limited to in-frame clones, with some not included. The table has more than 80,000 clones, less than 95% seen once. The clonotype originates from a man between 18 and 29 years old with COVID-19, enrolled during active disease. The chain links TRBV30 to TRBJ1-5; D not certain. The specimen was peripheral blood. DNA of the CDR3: TGTGCCTGGAGTGTAGCCTACGAGCCCCAGCATTTT. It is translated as CAWSVAYEPQHF.